This T cell receptor beta chain originates from a study of immune cell composition in non-small cell lung cancer. Assay used: immunoSEQ multiplex PCR; TCRdb lists only in-frame clones, some missing. The sample shows under 3,000 clones, under 85% of them seen only once. Overall study results and limits: It was not proven that tumour-reactive clones equal dominant tumour-associated clones. Clones >0.5% enriched in tumour were rarer in adenocarcinoma (around 33%) than squamous (about 80%). In adenocarcinoma, maximal tumour-associated clone frequency tracked TIL tumour reactivity.

The table lists this clone with a few counts. Its antigen remains unknown. This sequence was found in a human donor with non-small cell lung cancer. The sample taken for sequencing was lung tumor tissue.

CDR3 residues: CASSRRGGVYNEQFF. The DNA for the CDR3 is TGTGCCAGCAGCCGACGGGGCGGGGTATACAATGAGCAGTTCTTC. The chain links TRBV7-2 to TRBJ2-1, with D possibly being TRBD2 (6 bases). This CDR3 contains 15 residues. CDR1 is SGHTA and CDR2 is FQGNSA in the germline V gene. Trimming took off 5 bases at V and 4 bases at J, with 15 bases between the two ends.